A single sample gave rise to the 2 T cell receptor beta chains below, sequenced in a study of regulatory T cells in long-lasting Graves disease. Building of the TCR beta libraries involved iRepertoire HTBI primers and Arm-PCR of CDR3 regions. TCRdb reanalysed the multiplex PCR reads using MiXCR and keeps one entry per CDR3 protein. Of 350,000 to 500,000 distinct CDR3 sequences listed, 12% to 15% were seen once; the top ten hold roughly a sixth. Time point here: newly diagnosed GD, antithyroid drugs for less than 3 months. Generation of the TCR library employed RNA extracted from PBMCs. These data are also associated with another study on T cells in Graves' hyperthyroidism and ophthalmopathy.

The sample in question was peripheral blood mononuclear cells (PBMCs), obtained at new diagnosis, from a patient treated with antithyroid drugs. The receptors were gathered from a woman between 45 and 60 years old with Graves disease.

The chain is built from TRBV29-1 and TRBJ2-3; tentative D call: TRBD2 (6 bases). Trimming removed 0 bases from V and 1 base from J, with 14 bases in between. The germline CDR1 and CDR2 sequences are SQVTM and ANQGSEA. The CDR3 spans 16 residues. For the CDR3, the DNA is TGCAGCGTTGAAGATCTTATTAGCGGTCGCACAGATACGCAGTATTTT. Protein sequence: CSVEDLISGRTDTQYF.

V is TRBV7-8 and J is TRBJ2-5; maybe TRBD2 (5 bases). CDR3 length equals 16 residues. Between the trimmed V and J ends, which lost 1 base and 3 bases, there was a span of 15 bases. Looked up from germline, CDR1 is SGHVS and CDR2 is FQNEAQ. CDR3 nucleotides: TGTGCCAGCAGCTTAGATCGTGAGGGTACCGAAGAGACCCAGTACTTC. Its translation is CASSLDREGTEETQYF. The variable domain in full, completed from reference TRBV7-8 and TRBJ2-5, reads GAGVSQSPRYKVAKRGQDVALRCDPISGHVSLFWYQQALGQGPEFLTYFQNEAQLDKSGLPSDRFFAERPEGSVSTLKIQRTQQEDSAVYLCASSLDREGTEETQYFGPGTRLLVL.